This is a list of T cell receptor beta chains from one sample in a study of OX40 agonist ivuxolimab in advanced cancers. Using immunoSEQ multiplex PCR, the repertoire was profiled, and TCRdb retains in-frame clones only, with some absent. Seen here are approximately 60,000 clones, approximately 86% observed once, and the top ten hold 3% to 3.5%. The sequenced sample was CD4+ or CD8+ T cells sorted from blood, obtained in a trial of the OX40 agonist ivuxolimab. Receptors originate from an adult with an advanced solid tumor such as melanoma, head and neck, liver or kidney cancer. Each CDR3 is given with its conserved first and last residue. A D gene is named only where the DNA matches it firmly. The size field is filled for only some rows; it gives once, few, many or a size class.

D	size	V	J	CDR3	DNA
TRBD2	-	TRBV15	TRBJ2-3	CATSRGAGGTDTQYF	TGTGCCACCAGCAGAGGGGCGGGGGGCACAGATACGCAGTATTTT
-	-	TRBV21-1	TRBJ1-2	CASSTTGGRGVLYGYTF	TGTGCCAGCAGCACCACAGGGGGGCGCGGGGTGCTTTATGGCTACACCTTC
TRBD1	-	TRBV5-4	TRBJ1-2	CASSAPGQVDGYTF	TGTGCCAGCAGCGCACCGGGACAGGTTGATGGCTACACCTTC
TRBD2	-	TRBV4-2	TRBJ2-3	CASSPGGRTLGTDTQYF	TGTGCCAGCAGTCCGGGGGGGCGGACCCTCGGGACAGATACGCAGTATTTT
TRBD2	-	TRBV2	TRBJ2-7	CASSEASSGIFYEQYF	TGTGCCAGCAGTGAGGCGTCTAGCGGGATTTTCTACGAGCAGTACTTC
TRBD1	-	TRBV19	TRBJ1-5	CASREQGSNQPQHF	TGTGCCAGTAGGGAACAGGGGAGCAATCAGCCCCAGCATTTT
TRBD1	-	TRBV18	TRBJ1-2	CASSAGQNYGYTF	TGTGCCAGCTCAGCGGGACAGAACTATGGCTACACCTTC
-	-	TRBV14	TRBJ2-3	CASSQESGLHTDTQYF	TGTGCCAGCAGCCAAGAGAGTGGCCTTCACACAGATACGCAGTATTTT
-	-	TRBV5-1	TRBJ2-1	CASSLPHNEQFF	TGCGCCAGCAGCTTGCCCCACAATGAGCAGTTCTTC
-	once	TRBV6-1	TRBJ2-1	CASRRDNSINNEQFF	TGTGCCAGCAGGAGGGACAATTCAATCAACAATGAGCAGTTCTTC
-	-	TRBV2	TRBJ2-2	CASSSEGHGELFF	TGTGCCAGCAGTTCCGAGGGGCACGGGGAGCTGTTTTTT
-	-	TRBV18	TRBJ2-1	CASSPPEQGLRNEQFF	TGTGCCAGCTCACCACCTGAACAGGGACTCCGCAATGAGCAGTTCTTC
-	-	TRBV27	TRBJ2-7	CASSSSYGGPSYEQYF	TGTGCCAGCAGTTCATCCTACGGGGGCCCGTCCTACGAGCAGTACTTC
-	-	TRBV7-9	TRBJ1-1	CASSLAGTNTEAFF	TGTGCCAGCAGCTTAGCAGGGACGAACACTGAAGCTTTCTTT
-	-	TRBV19	TRBJ1-5	CASSVWGEGNQPQHF	TGTGCCAGTAGTGTTTGGGGAGAAGGCAATCAGCCCCAGCATTTT
TRBD1	-	TRBV10-3	TRBJ2-7	CAISDTIGTGDYEQYF	TGTGCCATCAGTGACACAATCGGGACAGGTGACTACGAGCAGTACTTC
TRBD1	-	TRBV5-1	TRBJ2-7	CASRVDRDHEQYF	TGCGCCAGCAGAGTCGACAGGGATCACGAGCAGTACTTC
TRBD1	-	TRBV5-1	TRBJ1-5	CASSQSGQRNQPQHF	TGCGCCAGCAGCCAATCGGGACAGCGGAATCAGCCCCAGCATTTT
-	-	TRBV18	TRBJ2-7	CASSPGATAALEQYF	TGTGCCAGCTCCCCCGGCGCGACGGCGGCCCTCGAGCAGTACTTC
-	-	TRBV7-9	TRBJ2-2	CASSFREYGGELFF	TGTGCCAGCAGCTTCCGGGAGTATGGCGGGGAGCTGTTTTTT
-	-	TRBV2	TRBJ1-2	CASTRTEPNYGYTF	TGTGCCAGCACTAGGACGGAACCAAACTATGGCTACACCTTC
-	-	TRBV7-2	TRBJ1-1	CASRRTNSGTEAFF	TGTGCCAGCAGACGCACCAACTCCGGGACGGAAGCTTTCTTT
-	once	TRBV30	TRBJ2-7	CALSRDYGVGEQYF	TGTGCCTTATCCCGAGACTACGGAGTCGGGGAGCAGTACTTC
TRBD2	-	TRBV5-1	TRBJ2-3	CASSPRPSGPTSTDTQYF	TGCGCCAGCAGCCCCCGCCCTAGCGGGCCGACTAGCACAGATACGCAGTATTTT
-	-	TRBV7-9	TRBJ2-2	CASSLQGYGNTGELFF	TGTGCCAGCAGCTTACAGGGGTATGGGAACACCGGGGAGCTGTTTTTT